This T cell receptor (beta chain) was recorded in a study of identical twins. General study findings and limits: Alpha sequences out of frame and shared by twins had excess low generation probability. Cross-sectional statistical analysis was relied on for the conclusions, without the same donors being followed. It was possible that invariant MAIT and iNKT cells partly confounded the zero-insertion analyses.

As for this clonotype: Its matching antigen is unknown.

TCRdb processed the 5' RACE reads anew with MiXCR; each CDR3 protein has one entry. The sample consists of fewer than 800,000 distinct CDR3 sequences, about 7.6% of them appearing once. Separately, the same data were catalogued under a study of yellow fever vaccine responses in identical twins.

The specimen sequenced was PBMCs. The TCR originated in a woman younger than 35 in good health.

The CDR3 is CASSNYGQGGKNIQYF. In nucleotides, the CDR3 is TGCGCCAGCAGCAACTACGGACAGGGGGGCAAAAACATTCAGTACTTC. The chain is built from TRBV5-1 and TRBJ2-4; 10 bases fit TRBD1. Germline V gene lookup returns CDR1 SGHRS and CDR2 YFSETQ. This CDR3 region has 16 residues. V shed 4 bases, J shed 3 bases, and the junction held 7 bases outside the gene matches.